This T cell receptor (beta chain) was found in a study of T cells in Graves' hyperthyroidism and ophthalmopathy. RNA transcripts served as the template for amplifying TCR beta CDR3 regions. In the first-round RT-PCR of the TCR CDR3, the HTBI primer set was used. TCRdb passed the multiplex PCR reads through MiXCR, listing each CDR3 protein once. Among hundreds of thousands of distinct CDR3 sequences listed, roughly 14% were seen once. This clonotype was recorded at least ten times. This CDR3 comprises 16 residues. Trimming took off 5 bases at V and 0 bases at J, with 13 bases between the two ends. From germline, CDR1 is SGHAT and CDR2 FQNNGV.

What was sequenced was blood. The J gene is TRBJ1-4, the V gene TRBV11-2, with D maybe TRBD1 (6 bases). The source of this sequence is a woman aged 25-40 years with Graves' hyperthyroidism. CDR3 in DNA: TGTGCCAGCAGCGCACCACAGGGTGCAACTAATGAAAAACTGTTTTTT. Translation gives CASSAPQGATNEKLFF.